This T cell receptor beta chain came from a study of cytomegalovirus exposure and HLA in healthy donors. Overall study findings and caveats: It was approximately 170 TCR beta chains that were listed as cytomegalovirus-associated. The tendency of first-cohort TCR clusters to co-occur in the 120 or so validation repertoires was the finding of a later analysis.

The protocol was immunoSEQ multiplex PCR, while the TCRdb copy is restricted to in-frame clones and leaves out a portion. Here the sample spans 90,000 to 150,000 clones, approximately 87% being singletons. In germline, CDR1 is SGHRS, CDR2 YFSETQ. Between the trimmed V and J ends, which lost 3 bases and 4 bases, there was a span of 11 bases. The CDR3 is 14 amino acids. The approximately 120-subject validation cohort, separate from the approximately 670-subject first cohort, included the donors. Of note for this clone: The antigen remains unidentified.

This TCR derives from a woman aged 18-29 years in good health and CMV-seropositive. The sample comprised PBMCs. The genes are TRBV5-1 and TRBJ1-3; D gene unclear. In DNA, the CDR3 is TGCGCCAGCAGCTACTCCGGGGAAGGAAACACCATATATTTT. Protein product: CASSYSGEGNTIYF.